This is a list of T cell receptor beta chains from one sample in a study of cytomegalovirus exposure and HLA in healthy donors. Generated by immunoSEQ multiplex PCR, the TCRdb table keeps only in-frame clones and is missing some. Here the sample spans roughly 120,000 clones, 7% to 9.5% being singletons. Source material: PBMCs. Receptors originate from a middle-aged woman in good health and CMV-seropositive. Both conserved end residues are part of each CDR3. A D gene is named only where the DNA matches it firmly. Clone size is not always given. Where it is, it says once, few, many or a class for expanded clones.

v_call	d_call	clone_size	cdr3_length	j_call	cdr3_nt	cdr3_aa
TRBV10-2	TRBD2	few	16	TRBJ2-1	TGCGCCAGCCGGGGACTAGCGGGGAAACACACGAATGAGCAGTTCTTC	CASRGLAGKHTNEQFF
TRBV7-8	-	-	17	TRBJ1-1	TGTGCCAGCAGCTTAGGAGGGTTAGGGGGGGCAGGCACTGAAGCTTTCTTT	CASSLGGLGGAGTEAFF
TRBV10-3	-	-	15	TRBJ2-3	TGTGCCATCAGTGAAAAGGGGTCGAACACAGATACGCAGTATTTT	CAISEKGSNTDTQYF
TRBV4-1	-	-	18	TRBJ1-1	TGCGCCAGCAGCCAGGCAATTCGCCCGGGACTGCTGAACACTGAAGCTTTCTTT	CASSQAIRPGLLNTEAFF
TRBV6-1	-	-	16	TRBJ2-1	TGTGCCAGCAGTGAGGGACTCACGGTCCCTTACAATGAGCAGTTCTTC	CASSEGLTVPYNEQFF
TRBV6-1	TRBD1	-	12	TRBJ1-1	TGTGCCAGCAGTGGGGGACAGGGGCCAGCTTTCTTT	CASSGGQGPAFF
TRBV18	-	-	12	TRBJ1-4	TGTGCCAGCTCACCAGACACAGAAAAACTGTTTTTT	CASSPDTEKLFF
TRBV7-7	TRBD1	-	13	TRBJ2-2	TGTGCCAGCAGCCGGGACAGGGACGGGGAGCTGTTTTTT	CASSRDRDGELFF
TRBV5-4	-	-	15	TRBJ1-1	TGTGCCAGCAGCTTGGACGGGGGATCGATCACTGAAGCTTTCTTT	CASSLDGGSITEAFF
TRBV27	-	few	14	TRBJ2-2	TGTGCCAGCAGCAGTAGCTGGGTAACCGGGGAGCTGTTTTTT	CASSSSWVTGELFF
TRBV5-4	-	few	13	TRBJ1-1	TGTGCCAGCAGCTTGAGAGGGTCCACTGAAGCTTTCTTT	CASSLRGSTEAFF
TRBV7-2	-	-	14	TRBJ1-2	TGTGCCAGCAGCTTAGTCCTGGAGAACTATGGCTACACCTTC	CASSLVLENYGYTF
TRBV2	TRBD1	few	13	TRBJ1-1	TGTGCCAGCAGTCAGGGGGCCGACACTGAAGCTTTCTTT	CASSQGADTEAFF
TRBV9	-	few	16	TRBJ1-2	TGTGCCAGCAGCGTAGGGGTGGGAGGGGATAATAGGGGCTACACCTTC	CASSVGVGGDNRGYTF
TRBV11-2	-	few	11	TRBJ1-2	TGTGCCAGCAGCCAAGGGGTTGGCTACACCTTC	CASSQGVGYTF
TRBV19	TRBD1	-	15	TRBJ1-2	TGTGCCAGTAGTGGTTGGGGACAGGGGTCTTTTGGCTACACCTTC	CASSGWGQGSFGYTF
TRBV7-2	TRBD2	-	15	TRBJ2-3	TGTGCCAGCAGCTTGACTAGCGGCCCCCAAGATACGCAGTATTTT	CASSLTSGPQDTQYF
TRBV10-3	-	-	13	TRBJ2-3	TGTGCCATCAGTGAGGGCCGTTCAGATACGCAGTATTTT	CAISEGRSDTQYF
TRBV5-4	TRBD2	few	17	TRBJ2-5	TGTGCCAGCAGCTTGGGAAGCGGGGCTAGCGGGCAAGAGACCCAGTACTTC	CASSLGSGASGQETQYF
TRBV5-6	-	few	14	TRBJ2-3	TGTGCCAGCAGCTTGGTGGAGCGCACAGATACGCAGTATTTT	CASSLVERTDTQYF
TRBV2	-	few	11	TRBJ1-1	TGTGCGGTCAGGGATGGCACTGAAGCTTTCTTT	CAVRDGTEAFF
TRBV7-9	-	-	15	TRBJ1-1	TGTGCCAGCAGCTTAGCTCGGGGGAAGGACACTGAAGCTTTCTTT	CASSLARGKDTEAFF
TRBV27	-	few	13	TRBJ1-1	TGTGCCAGCAGTGAGCCGGCGGGTAGGAGGGCTTTCTTT	CASSEPAGRRAFF
TRBV7-3	TRBD2	-	15	TRBJ2-5	TGTGCCAGCAGCCCCAATAGCGGGGCGGGGGAGACCCAGTACTTC	CASSPNSGAGETQYF
TRBV4-1	-	few	16	TRBJ1-3	TGCGCCAGCAGCCGTTTGCAGGGTTCCAACGGAAACACCATATATTTT	CASSRLQGSNGNTIYF
TRBV6-5	-	few	13	TRBJ1-1	TGTGCCAGCAGTTACGTCGGGAGGTCTGAAGCTTTCTTT	CASSYVGRSEAFF
TRBV27	-	-	16	TRBJ1-4	TGTGCCAGCAGTCTTATTACTACGGGGTCAAATGAAAAACTGTTTTTT	CASSLITTGSNEKLFF
TRBV7-8	TRBD1	few	16	TRBJ1-1	TGTGCCAGCAGCTACAGGGGGGGGACAGCGAACACTGAAGCTTTCTTT	CASSYRGGTANTEAFF
TRBV7-7	TRBD2	-	17	TRBJ2-1	TGTGCCAGCAGCCAAAGAGGCGGGACTAGCGCGAAGGGGGAGCAGTTCTTC	CASSQRGGTSAKGEQFF
TRBV14	-	-	13	TRBJ1-6	TGTGCCAGCAGCCAAGCTAGGGGTTCACCCCTCCACTTT	CASSQARGSPLHF
TRBV7-9	-	few	12	TRBJ1-1	TGTGCCAGCAGCCAGGGGCGAACTGAAGCTTTCTTT	CASSQGRTEAFF
TRBV5-4	-	-	14	TRBJ1-2	TGTGCCAGCAGCTACGAACGGGCTAACTATGGCTACACCTTC	CASSYERANYGYTF
TRBV7-9	TRBD2	-	15	TRBJ2-2	TGTGCCAGCAGACCGGGACTAGCGGGCACCGGGGAGCTGTTTTTT	CASRPGLAGTGELFF
TRBV5-5	-	-	15	TRBJ1-1	TGTGCCAGCAGCTTGGATCCCCCGGCGGGCACTGAAGCTTTCTTT	CASSLDPPAGTEAFF
TRBV30	TRBD1	few	15	TRBJ2-7	TGTGCCTGGAGTACCTCGACAGGGATCGGGTACGAGCAGTACTTC	CAWSTSTGIGYEQYF
TRBV27	TRBD1	-	13	TRBJ1-2	TGTGCCAGCAGTTCAATAAGACAGGGCGGCTACACCTTC	CASSSIRQGGYTF
TRBV2	-	-	14	TRBJ2-2	TGTGCCAGCAGCCCGGGACAGAACACCGGGGAGCTGTTTTTT	CASSPGQNTGELFF
TRBV5-1	-	few	14	TRBJ1-1	TGCGCCAGCAGCTTGGTGGGGGGGGACACTGAAGCTTTCTTT	CASSLVGGDTEAFF
TRBV19	TRBD1	-	14	TRBJ1-5	TGTGCCAGTAGCCGAGGACAGGGGGCACAGCCCCAGCATTTT	CASSRGQGAQPQHF
TRBV10-2	-	-	17	TRBJ1-2	TGCGCCAGCAGTGCCGGGATAACAGAGCCCACTAACTATGGCTACACCTTC	CASSAGITEPTNYGYTF
TRBV2	-	few	13	TRBJ1-2	TGTGCCACCACAGGGCTTGCTGGCTATGGCTACACCTTC	CATTGLAGYGYTF
TRBV27	-	-	13	TRBJ2-6	TGTGCCAGCAGGTACTCTGGGGCCAACGTCCTGACTTTC	CASRYSGANVLTF
TRBV5-1	TRBD1	-	19	TRBJ1-2	TGCGCCAGCAGCCCCGGCGGGGCGACAGGGGGTTCATTTGGAGGGGGCTACACCTTC	CASSPGGATGGSFGGGYTF